This T cell receptor beta chain stems from a study of long-term antiretroviral therapy in people with HIV. The trim removed 8 bases at V and 2 bases at J, leaving 8 bases unmatched. Germline V lookup: CDR1 SNHLY, CDR2 FYNNEI. The CDR3 has 16 amino acids. Worth noting for this clone: No antigen is known for it.

General study results and limits: Increased diversity was seen after ART, yet it remained lower than in transplant donor controls.

This was the immunoSEQ v3.0 assay at survey level. TCRdb's table, derived via immunoSEQ multiplex PCR, lists solely in-frame clones and lacks some. The sample lists about 20,000 clones, less than 95% seen once, with about 9.2% in the top ten. The chain joins TRBV2 to TRBJ2-2, with 10 bases lining up with TRBD2. This clonotype originated in a woman in her twenties or thirties with HIV. The source was unsorted PBMCs, collected 4.4 years before starting antiretroviral therapy. The CDR3 bases are TGTGCCAGCCGAGCTAGCGGGGGAGCAAACACCGGGGAGCTGTTTTTT. The encoded protein is CASRASGGANTGELFF.